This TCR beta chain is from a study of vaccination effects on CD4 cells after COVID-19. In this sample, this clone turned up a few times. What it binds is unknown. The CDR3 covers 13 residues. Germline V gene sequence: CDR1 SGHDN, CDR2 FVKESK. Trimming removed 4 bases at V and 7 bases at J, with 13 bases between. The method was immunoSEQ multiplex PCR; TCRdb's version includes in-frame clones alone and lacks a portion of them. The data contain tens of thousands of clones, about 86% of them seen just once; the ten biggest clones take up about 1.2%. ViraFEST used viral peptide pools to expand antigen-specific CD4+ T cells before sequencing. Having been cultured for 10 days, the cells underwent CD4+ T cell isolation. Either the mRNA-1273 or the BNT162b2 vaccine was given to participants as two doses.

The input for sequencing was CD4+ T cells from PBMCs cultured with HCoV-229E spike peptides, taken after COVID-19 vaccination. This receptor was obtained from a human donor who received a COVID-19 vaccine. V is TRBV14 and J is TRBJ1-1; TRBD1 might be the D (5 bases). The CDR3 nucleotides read TGTGCCAGCAGCCTTGTCGTCGGGGGTGAAGCTTTCTTT. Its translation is CASSLVVGGEAFF.